This entry lists 3 T cell receptor beta chains sequenced from one sample in a study of cytomegalovirus exposure and HLA in healthy donors. Researchers ran the PCR with 60 Vbeta and 13 Jbeta primers. Data came from immunoSEQ multiplex PCR; TCRdb stores just in-frame clones and leaves some out. Of under 150,000 clones in the sample, about 80% were seen once. The sequenced sample consisted of PBMCs. The receptors here all came from a boy between 2 and 10 years old in good health and CMV-seronegative.

CDR3 protein: CASSFFNTGLSGEQYF. In DNA, the CDR3 is TGCGCCAGCAGCTTTTTTAACACAGGTCTTTCTGGCGAGCAGTACTTC. The chain couples TRBV5-1 to TRBJ2-7; a weak D match, TRBD1 (5 bases). CDR1 is SGHRS, CDR2 YFSETQ, per germline. This CDR3 spans 16 amino acids. Trimming removed 2 bases at V and 6 bases at J, with 21 bases between.

Written as DNA, the CDR3 is TGTGCCAGCAGCGGGACAGCCTATGGCTACACCTTC. Translation: CASSGTAYGYTF. The chain couples TRBV2 to TRBJ1-2, with 7 nucleotides matching TRBD1. Per germline, CDR1 SNHLY and CDR2 FYNNEI. The CDR3 length is 12 residues. The trim removed 6 bases at V and 4 bases at J, leaving 2 bases unmatched.

The rearrangement links TRBV2 to TRBJ1-5; D unclear. The germline V gene encodes CDR1 SNHLY and CDR2 FYNNEI. The CDR3 length is 13 residues. V lost 5 bases and J lost 9, with 14 bases in between. CDR3 region: CASSRGSFGPQHF. Here the CDR3 DNA reads TGTGCCAGCAGTCGGGGAAGCTTTGGGCCCCAGCATTTT.